These 2 T cell receptor beta chains were sequenced from one sample in a study of Graves' ophthalmopathy and Graves' hyperthyroidism. Amplification from RNA transcripts yielded the TCR beta CDR3 regions. First-round RT-PCR used HTBI primers; second-round multiplex PCR followed. TCRdb re-derived calls from the multiplex PCR reads in MiXCR, one entry per CDR3 protein. The sample lists 660,000 or so distinct CDR3 sequences, about 41% occurring once. Material for sequencing was peripheral blood. These receptors were collected from an adult man with Graves' ophthalmopathy.

The sample holds one count of this clonotype. The chain uses TRBV25-1 and TRBJ1-1, with a weak D call TRBD1 (5 bases). Germline CDR1 reads MGHDK; CDR2 reads SYGVNS. The CDR3 contains 14 residues. V was pared by 3 bases and J by 10 bases, with 18 bases between. The CDR3 nucleotides are TGTGCCAGCAGTGAGGGTGGGGACCGACTGGGAGCTTTCTTT. Translating gives CASSEGGDRLGAFF.

This clonotype was found many times. The rearrangement uses TRBV20-1 and TRBJ1-5, with 9 bases identical to TRBD1. The length of the CDR3 is 12 residues. Germline CDR1 and CDR2: DFQATT and SNEGSKA (reference sequence). J was trimmed by 5 bases and V by 6 bases; bases with no gene match: 2. The chain's CDR3 is CSAGTGHQPQHF. As DNA, the CDR3 is TGCAGTGCCGGGACAGGGCATCAGCCCCAGCATTTT.